This is a list of T cell receptor beta chains from one sample in a study of T cells in Graves' hyperthyroidism and ophthalmopathy. In TCRdb, the multiplex PCR reads were re-called with MiXCR into one record per CDR3 protein. Of about 560,000 distinct CDR3 sequences listed, over 15% are singletons. Sequencing used blood. All receptors come from a woman under 30 with Graves' hyperthyroidism. CDR3s include the opening cysteine and the closing phenylalanine or tryptophan. A D gene is named only where the DNA matches it firmly. Clone size, where shown, is once, few, many, or a class for clones that have expanded.

cdr3_aa	cdr3_nt	j_call	d_call	v_call	clone_size	cdr3_length
CASSPGAGEETQYF	TGTGCCAGCTCACCAGGAGCGGGAGAGGAGACCCAGTACTTC	TRBJ2-5	TRBD2	TRBV18	.	14
CASRAQRTQYF	TGTGCCAGCAGGGCCCAGCGGACCCAGTACTTC	TRBJ2-5	.	TRBV2	many	11
CSARSAWVGRGGGNQPQHF	TGCAGTGCTAGATCGGCTTGGGTCGGGAGGGGAGGTGGCAATCAGCCCCAGCATTTT	TRBJ1-5	.	TRBV20-1	.	19
CASSGFEGEETQYF	TGTGCCAGCAGTGGCTTTGAGGGAGAGGAGACCCAGTACTTC	TRBJ2-5	.	TRBV12-3/TRBV12-4	few	14
CASISRDRINSPLHF	TGTGCCAGCATTTCTCGAGACAGGATAAATTCACCCCTCCACTTT	TRBJ1-6	.	TRBV28	few	15
CSVTGTSSGNTIYF	TGCAGCGTGACAGGAACCTCCTCTGGAAACACCATATATTTT	TRBJ1-3	.	TRBV29-1	.	14
CASSLALSGQETQYF	TGCGCCAGCAGCTTGGCCCTTAGCGGGCAAGAGACCCAGTACTTC	TRBJ2-5	TRBD2	TRBV5-1	few	15
CAISESLGASTGCYGKLFF	TGTGCCATCAGTGAGTCGCTTGGAGCATCGACAGGGTGTTACGGAAAACTGTTTTTT	TRBJ1-4	TRBD1	TRBV10-3	.	19
CASSYRDSTDTQYF	TGCGCCAGCAGCTACCGGGACTCGACAGATACGCAGTATTTT	TRBJ2-3	.	TRBV5-1	few	14
CASSERIGTGKPYGYTF	TGTGCCAGCAGCGAACGAATTGGGACAGGGAAACCGTATGGCTACACCTTC	TRBJ1-2	TRBD1	TRBV6-1	many	17
CASIGTSGSKYNEQFF	TGTGCCAGCATAGGGACTAGCGGGAGTAAGTACAATGAGCAGTTCTTC	TRBJ2-1	TRBD2	TRBV28	few	16
CSASPRVRYNEQFF	TGCAGTGCTAGTCCCAGGGTCCGGTACAATGAGCAGTTCTTC	TRBJ2-1	.	TRBV20-1	.	14
CASSLTHGGQETQYF	TGTGCCAGCAGTTTAACCCACGGGGGGCAAGAGACCCAGTACTTC	TRBJ2-5	TRBD2	TRBV12-3/TRBV12-4	many	15
CSAYSASGTTDEQFF	TGCAGTGCGTATTCGGCTAGCGGGACTACAGATGAGCAGTTCTTC	TRBJ2-1	TRBD2	TRBV20-1	many	15
CASTLGAGEKLFF	TGTGCCAGCACCCTAGGGGCTGGTGAAAAACTGTTTTTT	TRBJ1-4	.	TRBV5-5	few	13
CASKPDRGQYGYTF	TGTGCCAGCAAACCCGACAGGGGGCAATATGGCTACACCTTC	TRBJ1-2	TRBD1	TRBV6-1	.	14
CSAMPGQQETQYF	TGCAGTGCCATGCCGGGACAGCAAGAGACCCAGTACTTC	TRBJ2-5	TRBD1	TRBV20-1	few	13
CASSPARYRGLDEQYF	TGTGCCAGCTCACCAGCCCGTTACAGGGGGCTTGACGAGCAGTACTTC	TRBJ2-7	TRBD1	TRBV18	.	16
CASRHTGVNTGELFF	TGTGCCAGCAGACACACAGGGGTTAACACCGGGGAGCTGTTTTTT	TRBJ2-2	TRBD1	TRBV6-1	few	15
CSARDLAGRSTDTQYF	TGCAGTGCTAGAGATCTAGCGGGACGGTCGACAGATACGCAGTATTTT	TRBJ2-3	TRBD2	TRBV20-1	.	16
CSAREDRTNTEAFF	TGCAGTGCTAGGGAGGACAGGACGAACACTGAAGCTTTCTTT	TRBJ1-1	TRBD1	TRBV20-1	many	14
CSARDEGALNEKLFF	TGCAGTGCTAGAGATGAGGGGGCCCTTAATGAAAAACTGTTTTTT	TRBJ1-4	TRBD1	TRBV20-1	many	15
CSASRDYGYTF	TGCAGTGCCTCCCGTGATTATGGCTACACCTTC	TRBJ1-2	.	TRBV20-1	few	11
CSAGGVQETQCF	TGCAGCGCTGGGGGGGTACAAGAGACCCAGTGCTTC	TRBJ2-5	TRBD2	TRBV29-1	.	12
CASTGLAGGETQYF	TGTGCCAGCACGGGACTAGCGGGAGGGGAGACCCAGTACTTC	TRBJ2-5	TRBD2	TRBV2	many	14
CSATGGLPSYEQYF	TGCAGTGCTACTGGGGGACTACCCTCCTACGAGCAGTACTTC	TRBJ2-7	TRBD2	TRBV20-1	.	14
CAISVTQGGSTEAFF	TGTGCCATCAGTGTAACACAGGGAGGTAGCACTGAAGCTTTCTTT	TRBJ1-1	.	TRBV10-3	few	15
CASRDRPVQPQHF	TGTGCCAGCAGAGACCGTCCAGTACAGCCCCAGCATTTT	TRBJ1-5	.	TRBV2	many	13
CASSLGAISSYEQYF	TGTGCCAGCAGCTTGGGGGCGATAAGCTCCTACGAGCAGTACTTC	TRBJ2-7	.	TRBV5-6	.	15
CASSVAQNYGYTF	TGTGCCAGCAGCGTAGCACAGAATTATGGCTACACCTTC	TRBJ1-2	.	TRBV9	few	13
CASSYSGRDGTDTQYF	TGTGCCAGCAGTTACTCAGGGCGGGATGGGACAGATACGCAGTATTTT	TRBJ2-3	.	TRBV6-5	many	16
CASLAGTGGYEQYF	TGTGCCAGTCTAGCCGGGACAGGGGGCTACGAGCAGTACTTC	TRBJ2-7	TRBD1	TRBV2	many	14
CATSGAGQAYYNEQFF	TGTGCCACCAGTGGGGCGGGACAGGCCTATTACAATGAGCAGTTCTTC	TRBJ2-1	TRBD1	TRBV24-1	.	16
CASSPRIGRDAYEQYF	TGTGCCAGCAGCCCAAGAATTGGCAGGGACGCCTACGAGCAGTACTTC	TRBJ2-7	.	TRBV4-2	.	16
CAANRRQGHGYTF	TGTGCCGCCAATCGGAGACAGGGGCACGGCTACACCTTC	TRBJ1-2	TRBD1	TRBV6-2/TRBV6-3	many	13
CASSSGGTWVSSTEAFF	TGTGCCAGCAGCTCCGGGGGTACATGGGTCTCGTCCACTGAAGCTTTCTTT	TRBJ1-1	.	TRBV11-1	few	17
CASSLPQETYGYTF	TGTGCCAGCAGCTTACCTCAGGAGACCTATGGCTACACCTTC	TRBJ1-2	.	TRBV7-2	many	14
CASTRTGDGYTF	TGTGCCAGCACCCGAACAGGGGATGGCTACACCTTC	TRBJ1-2	TRBD1	TRBV28	.	12
CASSQEPGNGNSPLHF	TGCGCCAGCAGCCAAGAGCCAGGGAATGGCAATTCACCCCTCCACTTT	TRBJ1-6	.	TRBV4-3	.	16
CASRNDRIKSPLHF	TGTGCCAGCAGAAACGACAGGATCAAGTCACCCCTCCACTTT	TRBJ1-6	.	TRBV2	.	14
CAISTGGLRNTIYF	TGTGCCATCAGCACGGGAGGGTTGAGAAACACCATATATTTT	TRBJ1-3	.	TRBV10-3	.	14